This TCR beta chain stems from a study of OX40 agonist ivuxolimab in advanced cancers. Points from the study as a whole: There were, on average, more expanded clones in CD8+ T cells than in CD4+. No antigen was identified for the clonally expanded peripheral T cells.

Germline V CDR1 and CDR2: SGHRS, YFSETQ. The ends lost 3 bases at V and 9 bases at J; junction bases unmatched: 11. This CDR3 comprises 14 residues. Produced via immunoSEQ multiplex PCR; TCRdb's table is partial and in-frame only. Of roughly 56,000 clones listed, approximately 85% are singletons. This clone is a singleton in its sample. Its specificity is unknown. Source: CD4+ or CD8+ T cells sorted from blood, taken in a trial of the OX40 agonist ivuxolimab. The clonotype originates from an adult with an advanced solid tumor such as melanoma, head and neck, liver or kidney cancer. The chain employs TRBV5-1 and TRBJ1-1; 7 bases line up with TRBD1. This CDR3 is CASSSRDREGQAFF. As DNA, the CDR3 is TGCGCCAGCAGCTCACGCGACAGGGAAGGTCAAGCTTTCTTT.